This T cell receptor beta chain was observed in a study of neurological immune-mediated disorders. V shed 7 bases and J 1 base; nucleotides not matched to a gene: 1. This CDR3 is 13 amino acids long. CDR1 is DFQATT, CDR2 SNEGSKA, per germline (reference sequence). Described time point: longitudinal time-point 2. At least ten counts were recorded for this clonotype. A single record per CDR3 protein comes from TCRdb applying MiXCR to the 5' RACE reads. Among under 50,000 distinct CDR3 sequences listed, under 15% were seen once. The chain is built from TRBV20-1 and TRBJ2-3, with TRBD2 matching 11 bases. The specimen was PBMCs. This TCR derives from a male donor with HTLV-1-associated myelopathy (HAM/TSP). The CDR3 bases are TGCAGTGAACTAGCGGGGGGCACAGATACGCAGTATTTT. This translates into CSELAGGTDTQYF.